This note documents a single T cell receptor beta chain sequence. The target antigen is unknown. This specimen belongs to a study of cytomegalovirus exposure and HLA in healthy donors. Whole-study findings and limits: A later analysis showed HLA-associated TCR beta chains outstripping equally common others in clonal expansion. Later analysis identified a missense DCLRE1C variant that was linked to TCR beta V- and J-gene trimming.

A multiplex PCR was run with 60 Vbeta primers and 13 Jbeta primers. Assay used: immunoSEQ multiplex PCR; TCRdb lists only in-frame clones, some missing. The record lists fewer than 200,000 clones, of which the ten most abundant hold 6.5%. The CDR3 is 14 residues long. V was clipped by 5 bases and J by 7 bases; unmatched bases: 4. CDR1 and CDR2 (germline): MNHNY, SVGAGI (reference sequence). The chain recombines TRBV6-6 with TRBJ1-6; 8 nucleotides agree with TRBD1. Sequencing used PBMCs. The receptor was derived from a man in his thirties or forties in good health and CMV-seronegative. CDR3 DNA sequence: TGTGCCAGCAGTCAGGACAGGGAGAATTCACCCCTCCACTTT. It translates to CASSQDRENSPLHF.